These T cell receptor beta chains were read from a single sample in a study of cytomegalovirus exposure and HLA in healthy donors. Sequenced by immunoSEQ multiplex PCR; TCRdb stores in-frame clones only, minus some. The repertoire holds around 150,000 clones, approximately 80% seen once, with around 2.1% in the top ten. Sequenced material: PBMCs. These receptors originate from a man between 45 and 60 years old in good health and CMV-seropositive. The CDR3 runs from the conserved cysteine through the conserved F or W. The D gene is left open where the match is weak. Size is omitted from some rows. Given values are once, few, many or a class for expanded clones.

TRBD1	TRBJ1-6	TRBV28	few	TGTGCCAGCAGTGCTTTACAGGGGTCCTATAATTCACCCCTCCACTTT	CASSALQGSYNSPLHF
TRBD1	TRBJ1-5	TRBV5-1	-	TGCGCCAGCAGCTTGAGGGGGCCAGATCAGCCCCAGCATTTT	CASSLRGPDQPQHF
-	TRBJ1-2	TRBV6-6	-	TGTGCCAGCAGTCCCTCCGGAGATGGCTACACCTTC	CASSPSGDGYTF
-	TRBJ1-5	TRBV19	-	TGTGCCAGTAGTATCTACAGGGCGGTTTGGCAGCCCCAGCATTTT	CASSIYRAVWQPQHF
-	TRBJ2-7	TRBV5-1	-	TGCGCCAGCAGCTCCGGGACCTACGAGCAGTACTTC	CASSSGTYEQYF
-	TRBJ2-7	TRBV23-1	-	TGCGCCAGCAGTCATCCGGGCTACGAGCAGTACTTC	CASSHPGYEQYF
TRBD1	TRBJ1-1	TRBV9	-	TGTGCCAGCAGCGGAGGACAGGTGAACACTGAAGCTTTCTTT	CASSGGQVNTEAFF
-	TRBJ1-3	TRBV12-5	-	TGTGCTAGTGGTTTGGGGCGGGGGACTGGAAACACCATATATTTT	CASGLGRGTGNTIYF
-	TRBJ2-3	TRBV10-3	-	TGTGCCATCAGTGCCTCCATCGAACAGAGCACAGATACGCAGTATTTT	CAISASIEQSTDTQYF
TRBD1	TRBJ2-7	TRBV9	once	TGTGCCAGCAGTGGAGGACAGGGGTCGCACGAGCAGTACTTC	CASSGGQGSHEQYF
TRBD2	TRBJ2-5	TRBV7-8	once	TGTGCCAGCAGCAGTAGCGGGGGGGAAGAGACCCAGTACTTC	CASSSSGGEETQYF
-	TRBJ1-1	TRBV5-1	-	TGCGCCAGCAGCGATCAGGGTGCTCTGAACACTGAAGCTTTCTTT	CASSDQGALNTEAFF
-	TRBJ2-7	TRBV19	-	TGTGCCAGTAGTCCGGGATCCTCCTACGAGCAGTACTTC	CASSPGSSYEQYF
TRBD1	TRBJ2-7	TRBV11-2	-	TGTGCCAGCAGCTTAGTAAGACGGCAGGGGGACCGCCTTTACGAGCAGTACTTC	CASSLVRRQGDRLYEQYF
TRBD1	TRBJ1-1	TRBV19	-	TGTGCCAGTAGTACCGAAACTCTCAGGGGGAGAATGAACACTGAAGCTTTCTTT	CASSTETLRGRMNTEAFF
-	TRBJ1-3	TRBV28	-	TGTGCCAGCAGGGTGGGGGGACTCTCTGGAAACACCATATATTTT	CASRVGGLSGNTIYF
-	TRBJ1-1	TRBV5-4	-	TGTGCCAGCAGCTTGGCCCCCACAAGAACCACTGAAGCTTTCTTT	CASSLAPTRTTEAFF
TRBD1	TRBJ1-3	TRBV29-1	-	TGCAGCGTTGCAGGGGGCCGTGGAAACACCATATATTTT	CSVAGGRGNTIYF
-	TRBJ1-1	TRBV5-4	-	TGTGCCAGCAGCCCAGGGGAGGGGAACACTGAAGCTTTCTTT	CASSPGEGNTEAFF
TRBD1	TRBJ2-3	TRBV19	-	TGTGCCAGTAGGGGTAGACAGGGTTCCACAGATACGCAGTATTTT	CASRGRQGSTDTQYF
-	TRBJ1-5	TRBV6-1	-	TGTGCCAGCAGTGAGCGGGGAGCCAATCAGCCCCAGCATTTT	CASSERGANQPQHF
-	TRBJ1-3	TRBV28	few	TGTGCCAGCAGGACGACTGCCTCTGGAAACACCATATATTTT	CASRTTASGNTIYF
-	TRBJ2-1	TRBV9	few	TGTGCCAGCAGCCCAACCTACAATGAGCAGTTCTTC	CASSPTYNEQFF
TRBD1	TRBJ1-1	TRBV7-2	-	TGTGCCAGCGGTCACCCGGACAGGCCCTTTTTTCTGAACACTGAAGCTTTCTTT	CASGHPDRPFFLNTEAFF
TRBD2	TRBJ2-1	TRBV4-3	-	TGCGCCAGCAGCCAAGACCGGACTAGCGGCGCCAGGTTCTTC	CASSQDRTSGARFF
TRBD2	TRBJ2-7	TRBV9	-	TGTGCCAGCAGCGCAACCGGGACTAGCGGTTACGAGCAGTACTTC	CASSATGTSGYEQYF
TRBD1	TRBJ2-5	TRBV6-5	-	TGTGCCAGCAGACGGGGACAGGGCCAAGAGGCCCAGTACTTC	CASRRGQGQEAQYF
TRBD2	TRBJ2-3	TRBV6-5	-	TGTGCCAGCAGTAGCGGGGGTATACCAGATACGCAGTATTTT	CASSSGGIPDTQYF
TRBD2	TRBJ2-3	TRBV4-1	-	TGCGCCAGCAGCCAAATGACTAGCGGGGTTCTTCTGCGCACAGATACGCAGTATTTT	CASSQMTSGVLLRTDTQYF
TRBD2	TRBJ2-3	TRBV28	-	TGTGCCAGCAGTTTAACTAGCGGGGCAGGCACAGATACGCAGTATTTT	CASSLTSGAGTDTQYF
TRBD1	TRBJ2-5	TRBV4-3	few	TGCGCCAGCAGCCAATTCTCCAGGGGGCGAGACCAAGAGACCCAGTACTTC	CASSQFSRGRDQETQYF
TRBD1	TRBJ2-5	TRBV19	-	TGTGCCAGTAGTCCTGGACAGGGAGGTTCAGAGACCCAGTACTTC	CASSPGQGGSETQYF
-	TRBJ2-7	TRBV6-1	-	TGTGCCAGCAGGGGACTGAGCTCCTACGAGCAGTACTTC	CASRGLSSYEQYF
-	TRBJ2-5	TRBV19	-	TGTGCCAGTAGTATCGAAGCGATTGGGCAGGGTGGAGAGACCCAGTACTTC	CASSIEAIGQGGETQYF
-	TRBJ2-5	TRBV5-1	few	TGCGCCAGCAGCTTGGCCGCCGGGGGGCTCGAGACCCAGTACTTC	CASSLAAGGLETQYF
-	TRBJ1-2	TRBV27	-	TGTGCCAGCAGTTTTGCCGGGGGTTATGGCTACACCTTC	CASSFAGGYGYTF
-	TRBJ1-2	TRBV4-2	-	TGTGCCAGCAGCCAAGATGGTTTGATGGCGGCTGGCGGCTACACCTTC	CASSQDGLMAAGGYTF
TRBD2	TRBJ2-7	TRBV5-4	-	TGTGCCAGCAGCTTGGCCGGGGGGGTTTCCTACGAGCAGTACTTC	CASSLAGGVSYEQYF
TRBD2	TRBJ2-1	TRBV6-1	-	TGTGCCAGCAGTGAAGCGATGGGGACTAGCTATAATGAGCAGTTCTTC	CASSEAMGTSYNEQFF
TRBD1	TRBJ2-7	TRBV7-2	-	TGTGCCAGCAGCCCCAGCCAGGCGCAGGGGACAGCGGATAACTACGAGCAGTACTTC	CASSPSQAQGTADNYEQYF
-	TRBJ2-7	TRBV7-2	-	TGTGCCAGCAGCTCCAGGATGGCCACCTACGAGCAGTACTTC	CASSSRMATYEQYF
-	TRBJ1-5	TRBV7-9	-	TGTGCCAGCAGCTTAGCCGAGAACTGGAGCAATCAGCCCCAGCATTTT	CASSLAENWSNQPQHF
TRBD1	TRBJ1-1	TRBV7-9	-	TGTGCCAGCAGCCCCCTGACAGGGACGAACACTGAAGCTTTCTTT	CASSPLTGTNTEAFF
-	TRBJ2-1	TRBV10-3	-	TGTGCCATCAGGAACTCTAAACTAGCCTCCCACTACAATGAGCAGTTCTTC	CAIRNSKLASHYNEQFF
TRBD2	TRBJ2-3	TRBV5-1	-	TGCGCCAGCAGCTCGGGGACTATCACAGATACGCAGTATTTT	CASSSGTITDTQYF
-	TRBJ1-3	TRBV6-6	few	TGTGCCAGCAGTTACTCGGCAGGCGCGAACACCATATATTTT	CASSYSAGANTIYF
-	TRBJ2-5	TRBV5-4	-	TGTGCCAGCAGCTTGGGGCAGAATCGAGAGACCCAGTACTTC	CASSLGQNRETQYF
-	TRBJ2-7	TRBV4-1	-	TGCGCCAGCAGCCGGGCCAGCCTCAGCTCCTACGAGCAGTACTTC	CASSRASLSSYEQYF
-	TRBJ1-5	TRBV6-1	few	TGTGCCAGCAGTGAAACGGCAGGGCAGAATCAGCCCCAGCATTTT	CASSETAGQNQPQHF